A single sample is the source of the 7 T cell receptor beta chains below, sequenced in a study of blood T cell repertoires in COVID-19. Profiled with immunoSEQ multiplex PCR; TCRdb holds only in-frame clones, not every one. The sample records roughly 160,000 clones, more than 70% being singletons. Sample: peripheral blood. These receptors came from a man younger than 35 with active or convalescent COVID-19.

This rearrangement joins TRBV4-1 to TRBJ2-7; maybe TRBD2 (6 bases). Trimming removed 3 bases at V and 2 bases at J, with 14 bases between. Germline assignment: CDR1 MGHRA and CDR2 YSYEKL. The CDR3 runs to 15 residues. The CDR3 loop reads CASSQAAGQAYEQYF. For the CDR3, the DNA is TGCGCCAGCAGCCAGGCCGCGGGGCAGGCCTACGAGCAGTACTTC.

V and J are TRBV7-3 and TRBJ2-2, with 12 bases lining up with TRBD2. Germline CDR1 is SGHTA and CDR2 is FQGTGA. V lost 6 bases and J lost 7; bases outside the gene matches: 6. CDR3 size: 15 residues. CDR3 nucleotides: TGTGCCAGCAGATGGACTAGCGGGGCTGGCGGGGAGCTGTTTTTT. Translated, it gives CASRWTSGAGGELFF.

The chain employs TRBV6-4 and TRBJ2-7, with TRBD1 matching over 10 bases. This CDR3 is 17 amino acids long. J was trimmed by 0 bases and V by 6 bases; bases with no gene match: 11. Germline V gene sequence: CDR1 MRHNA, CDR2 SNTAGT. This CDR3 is CASRGPGQGTSSYEQYF. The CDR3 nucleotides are TGTGCCAGCAGAGGACCGGGACAGGGGACCAGCTCCTACGAGCAGTACTTC.

The CDR3 DNA reads as TGTGCCTGGGAGGCGGGAAGCTCCTATAATTCACCCCTCCACTTT. Amino acids: CAWEAGSSYNSPLHF. This rearrangement joins TRBV30 to TRBJ1-6; D is unresolved. The CDR3 runs 15 residues. V lost 5 bases and J lost 0, with 11 bases in between. Germline CDR1 is GTSNPN and CDR2 is SVGIG (reference sequence).

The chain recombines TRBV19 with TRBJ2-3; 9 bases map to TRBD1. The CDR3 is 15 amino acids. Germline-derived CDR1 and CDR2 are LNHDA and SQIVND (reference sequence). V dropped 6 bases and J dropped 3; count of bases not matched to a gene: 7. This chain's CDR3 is CASSTGTGQTDTQYF. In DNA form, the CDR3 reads TGTGCCAGTAGCACCGGGACAGGGCAGACAGATACGCAGTATTTT.

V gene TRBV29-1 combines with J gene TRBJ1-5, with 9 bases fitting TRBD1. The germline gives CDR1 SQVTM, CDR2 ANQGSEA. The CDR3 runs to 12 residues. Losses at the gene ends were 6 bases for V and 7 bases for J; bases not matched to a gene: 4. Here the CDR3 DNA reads TGCAGCGTGGGGACAGGGAGGCAGCCCCAGCATTTT. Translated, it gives CSVGTGRQPQHF.

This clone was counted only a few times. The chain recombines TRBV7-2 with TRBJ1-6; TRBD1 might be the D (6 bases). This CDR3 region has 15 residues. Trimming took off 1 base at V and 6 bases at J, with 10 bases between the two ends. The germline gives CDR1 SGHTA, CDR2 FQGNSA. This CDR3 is CASSLVQGGNSPLHF. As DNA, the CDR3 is TGTGCCAGCAGCTTAGTACAGGGTGGTAATTCACCCCTCCACTTT.